The sample holds a few counts of the clone carrying this T cell receptor (beta chain). The CDR3 runs 15 residues. J gave up 4 bases and V 4 bases, and 7 bases lay outside the gene matches. Germline values: CDR1 DFQATT, CDR2 SNEGSKA (reference sequence). Unique molecular identifiers were used to barcode this TCRbeta library. TCRdb processed the PCR reads anew with MiXCR; each CDR3 protein has one entry. The profile shows 60,000 to 85,000 distinct CDR3 sequences, around 18% of them singletons. This specimen belongs to a study of T-cell reconstitution after alpha-beta-depleted transplantation in children.

This chain connects TRBV20-1 to TRBJ2-7; 13 positions agree with TRBD2. The material was PBMCs, mostly from graft donor cells, obtained 360 days after TCRalphabeta/CD19-depleted stem cell transplant. This TCR derives from a male patient between 2 and 15 years old who had a stem cell transplant for acute lymphoblastic leukemia, so the T cells may come from the graft donor. The CDR3 is CSATRGLAGVYEQYF. CDR3 DNA: TGCAGTGCTACACGAGGACTAGCGGGAGTGTACGAGCAGTACTTC.